This T cell receptor (beta chain) was captured by sequencing in a study of blood T cell repertoires in COVID-19. Study as a whole: From the United States, Italy and Spain came samples of acute and convalescent COVID-19.

Participant age was roughly 18 to 95 years, and participants resided in about two dozen US areas. Self-reported history from a screening survey and questionnaire set each donor's cohort. Clones were read by immunoSEQ multiplex PCR, and TCRdb kept only the in-frame ones, dropping some. The sample consists of some 200,000 clones, approximately 92% of them appearing once. With 1 base removed from V and 4 bases from J, the gap between germline ends came to 13 bases. From germline, CDR1 is LGHDT and CDR2 YNNKEL (reference sequence). CDR3 size: 15 residues. The chain has TRBV3-1 (or the pseudogene TRBV3-2) and TRBJ2-5, with D possibly being TRBD2 (5 bases). Sequencing was performed on PBMCs or T cells enriched from blood (not recorded which). This clonotype was obtained from a woman younger than 35 in a cohort exposed to, infected with or recovered from COVID-19 (not recorded which). CDR3 in amino acids: CASSQASLRAETQYF. CDR3 bases: TGTGCCAGCAGCCAAGCTAGCCTGCGGGCAGAGACCCAGTACTTC.